These 9 T cell receptor beta chains were sequenced from one sample in a study of metastatic and nonmetastatic thyroid tumors (dated by TCRdb to between 2020 and 2021). Library generation was performed with PCR. The sequencer was an Illumina HiSeq 4000. TCRdb took the public reads, trimmed them with fastp at Q25, ran MiXCR for clone calling and kept in-frame beta chains. The sample has about 90,000 clones on record, less than 10% of them singletons. The ten largest clones capture around 8.8% of the sample. No patient had received any treatment before thyroid surgery. What was sequenced was blood. The receptors were sampled from a female donor with papillary thyroid cancer or a benign thyroid nodule (not recorded which). Some clones in this sample may be carry-over from other donors' samples.

As for this clone: A read error may be the cause here, since a much bigger clone is one base away. The chain joins TRBV9 to TRBJ1-3; D remains ambiguous. CDR3 size: 13 residues. Germline CDR1 and CDR2: SGDLS and YYNGEE. The CDR3 region is CASSVGSVNTIYF. CDR3 in DNA: TGTGCCAGCAGCGTAGGATCTGTAAACACCATATATTTT.

This chain uses TRBV2 with TRBJ1-3, with D maybe TRBD1 (6 bases). The V end was cut by 7 bases, the J end by 2 bases, with 15 bases between. CDR1 is SNHLY, CDR2 FYNNEI, per germline. The CDR3 is 15 residues long. The CDR3 loop reads CASIEVRGTGNTIYF. The DNA of the CDR3 is TGTGCCAGCATTGAGGTTAGGGGGACTGGAAACACCATATATTTT.

This clone has a count of ten or more. The CDR3, as DNA: TGTGCCAGCAGCTTCGACGGATACAATGAGCAGTTCTTC. Its protein product is CASSFDGYNEQFF. V usage is TRBV7-3 and J usage is TRBJ2-1; D remains unclear. In germline, CDR1 is SGHTA, CDR2 FQGTGA. V dropped 3 bases and J dropped 4 bases, with 7 bases sitting between them. CDR3 length: 13 residues.

This clone was picked up a small number of times. This could be a read error, since a much larger clone is one nucleotide away. This specimen includes other DNA sequences encoding the same CDR3. The genes are TRBV29-1 and TRBJ2-5; TRBD1 or TRBD2 may be the D gene (5 bases each). The CDR3 is 13 amino acids. V lost 7 bases to trimming and J lost 2 bases, with 14 bases between them. CDR1 SQVTM and CDR2 ANQGSEA come from the germline V gene. This CDR3 is CSGSGTLQETQYF. The CDR3 DNA sequence: TGCAGCGGTTCCGGGACCCTGCAAGAGACCCAGTACTTC.

This clone occurred many times. The rearrangement links TRBV7-6 to TRBJ2-1; D unresolved. The germline CDR1 and CDR2 sequences are SGHVS and FNYEAQ. The germline V and J ends were trimmed by 0 bases and 6 bases, with 6 bases remaining between them. The CDR3 covers 13 residues. CDR3 in amino acids: CASSLADTNEQFF. CDR3 in DNA: TGTGCCAGCAGCTTAGCAGACACCAATGAGCAGTTCTTC. Supplemented by reference TRBV7-6 and TRBJ2-1, the full variable domain reads GAGVSQSPRYKVTKRGQDVALRCDPISGHVSLYWYRQALGQGPEFLTYFNYEAQQDKSGLPNDRFSAERPEGSISTLTIQRTEQRDSAMYRCASSLADTNEQFFGPGTRLTVL.

The rearrangement links TRBV5-1 to TRBJ2-5; 8 nucleotides agree with TRBD2. Germline V gene data show CDR1 as SGHRS and CDR2 as YFSETQ. There are 16 residues in the CDR3. Germline trimming cut 4 bases from V and 5 bases from J; bases unmatched to any gene: 13. CDR3 amino acids: CASSPQPGGGMETQYF. CDR3 coding DNA: TGCGCCAGCAGCCCCCAACCGGGAGGGGGGATGGAGACCCAGTACTTC. The entire variable domain, with the rest obtained from reference TRBV5-1 and TRBJ2-5, is as follows: KAGVTQTPRYLIKTRGQQVTLSCSPISGHRSVSWYQQTPGQGLQFLFEYFSETQRNKGNFPGRFSGRQFSNSRSEMNVSTLELGDSALYLCASSPQPGGGMETQYFGPGTRLLVL.

On this clone: A read error may explain this, as a much larger clone is one base away. The V gene is TRBV15, the J gene TRBJ2-1; 8 bases map to TRBD1. The germline gives CDR1 LNHNV, CDR2 YYDKDF (reference sequence). The CDR3 consists of 14 residues. CDR3 sequence: CVTSDDRGAGSSRF. In nucleotides, the CDR3 is TGTGTCACCAGCGACGACAGGGGCGCGGGTTCCTCGAGATTC. Full variable domain (rest looked up from reference TRBV15 and TRBJ2-1): DAMVIQNPRYQVTQFGKPVTLSCSQTLNHNVMYWYQQKSSQAPKLLFHYYDKDFNNEADTPDNFQSRRPNTSFCFLDIRSPGLGDTAMYLCVTSDDRGAGSSRFGPGTRLTVL.

The sample holds many counts of this clone. J is TRBJ2-2 and V is TRBV7-2, with 7 bases matching TRBD1. CDR1 is SGHTA, CDR2 FQGNSA, per germline. The trim removed 4 bases at V and 6 bases at J, leaving 11 bases unmatched. The CDR3 is 16 amino acids. In DNA form, the CDR3 reads TGTGCCAGCAGCTATACCTTCAGTACAGGGGCCGGGGAGCTGTTTTTT. It translates to CASSYTFSTGAGELFF.

This clone was observed a handful of times. This clone may be a read error of a much larger clone one base away. The chain couples TRBV2 to TRBJ2-1; D uncertain. Deletions cut 1 base from V and 10 bases from J, with 8 bases between. Germline CDR1 reads SNHLY; CDR2 reads FYNNEI. CDR3 length: 12 residues. The CDR3 sequence: CASSEEREEQFF. CDR3 DNA sequence: TGTGCCAGCAGTGAAGAGCGAGAGGAGCAGTTCTTC.